The 15 T cell receptor beta chains below all came from one sample that was sequenced in a study of blood T cell repertoires in COVID-19. Method: immunoSEQ multiplex PCR; TCRdb's copy keeps in-frame clones and lacks some. This table holds over 50,000 clones, 84% found once. Sequenced sample: peripheral blood. These receptors were taken from a man aged 60-69 years with COVID-19, enrolled during active disease.

V is TRBV6-5 and J is TRBJ1-6; D not resolved. The CDR3 contains 16 residues. Trimming removed 4 bases from V and 9 bases from J, with 19 bases in between. CDR1 is MNHEY and CDR2 is SVGAGI in the germline V gene. The CDR3: CASSLLSDPDPSPLHF. The DNA for the CDR3 is TGTGCCAGCAGTTTACTATCCGACCCAGACCCTTCACCCCTCCACTTT.

This chain connects TRBV21-1 to TRBJ2-7; the DNA was not compared with TRBD2, the D call given in the table. TRBV21-1 is marked as a pseudogene. The CDR3 spans 21 residues. CDR3 protein: CASSKGRGLAGTNPRSYEQYF. The CDR3 nucleotides read TGTGCCAGCAGCAAAGGAAGGGGACTAGCGGGTACCAACCCCCGGTCCTACGAGCAGTACTTC.

V gene TRBV5-1 combines with J gene TRBJ2-1; 11 nucleotides line up with TRBD2. J lost 7 bases, V lost 4 bases, and 10 bases had no gene match. The CDR3 extends over 16 amino acids. The germline CDR1 and CDR2 sequences are SGHRS and YFSETQ. Here the CDR3 DNA reads TGCGCCAGCAGCGGAACACTAGCGGGGGCTAAAAATGAGCAGTTCTTC. Residues: CASSGTLAGAKNEQFF.

A word on this clone: An end of the junction differs from the germline gene, which may be a read error. The chain joins TRBV3-1 (or the pseudogene TRBV3-2) to TRBJ2-7; D might be TRBD1 (6 bases). The length of the CDR3 is 14 residues. The V gene's germline CDR1 is LGHDT and CDR2 YNNKEL (reference sequence). CDR3 sequence reads: CASSARTKGDHGVF. DNA for the CDR3: TGTGCCAGCAGCGCTAGAACAAAGGGGGACCACGGGGTCTTC.

This sequence joins TRBV28 and TRBJ2-3, with 8 bases matching TRBD2. The CDR3 has 14 residues. Germline assignment: CDR1 MDHEN and CDR2 SYDVKM. V dropped 11 bases and J dropped 0; count of bases not matched to a gene: 7. CDR3 DNA: TGTGCCTGCCGGGGGGGGGTTAGCACAGATACGCAGTATTTT. Its translation is CACRGGVSTDTQYF.

The genes are TRBV5-1 and TRBJ1-2, with TRBD1 matching over 8 bases. The germline gives CDR1 SGHRS, CDR2 YFSETQ. This CDR3 has 14 residues. V trimming: 0 bases; J trimming: 10 bases; junction bases outside the gene matches: 8. The CDR3: CASSLDRGGGDYTF. The DNA of the CDR3 is TGCGCCAGCAGCTTGGACAGGGGGGGAGGTGACTACACCTTC.

The rearrangement links TRBV7-9 to TRBJ2-3; D is uncertain. V lost 0 bases and J lost 2, with 9 bases in between. Looked up from germline, CDR1 is SEHNR and CDR2 is FQNEAQ (reference sequence). The CDR3 consists of 15 residues. The CDR3 reads CASSLAHSLTDTQYF. The CDR3 DNA follows: TGTGCCAGCAGCTTAGCTCACTCCCTCACAGATACGCAGTATTTT.

DNA of the CDR3: TGTGCCAGTAGTCTAGGACGGGCAACTAATGAAAAACTGTTTTTT. This translates into CASSLGRATNEKLFF. The chain combines TRBV19 with TRBJ1-4; D is unclear. CDR1 LNHDA and CDR2 SQIVND come from the germline V gene (reference sequence). The V end lost 5 bases, the J end lost 0 bases, and 10 bases lay between the germline ends. The CDR3 loop spans 15 amino acids.

This chain joins TRBV5-4 and TRBJ2-2; 7 nucleotides line up with TRBD1. V shed 2 bases, J shed 1 base, and the junction held 5 bases outside the gene matches. CDR3 length equals 16 residues. Germline CDR1 reads SGHNT; CDR2 reads YYREEE (reference sequence). CDR3 DNA sequence: TGTGCCAGCAGCTTTCGGACAGGAGTGAACACCGGGGAGCTGTTTTTT. It encodes CASSFRTGVNTGELFF.

The chain has TRBV7-3 and TRBJ2-3, with TRBD2 matching 11 bases. The CDR3 loop spans 17 amino acids. CDR1 is SGHTA and CDR2 is FQGTGA in the germline V gene. V shed 2 bases, J shed 2 bases, and the junction held 6 bases outside the gene matches. Here the CDR3 reads CASSLGVAGGHTDTQYF. CDR3 in DNA: TGTGCCAGCAGCTTAGGGGTAGCGGGAGGGCACACAGATACGCAGTATTTT.

The chain recombines TRBV2 with TRBJ2-5, with 7 bases aligning to TRBD2. The germline V gene encodes CDR1 SNHLY and CDR2 FYNNEI. The CDR3 contains 12 residues. V shed 11 bases and J 2 bases; nucleotides not matched to a gene: 5. In DNA, the CDR3 is TGTGCCGGGGGAGGGTGGCAAGAGACCCAGTACTTC. Its protein is CAGGGWQETQYF.

This rearrangement joins TRBV4-1 to TRBJ1-3, with D possibly TRBD1 on 5 matching bases. The germline V gene has CDR1 MGHRA and CDR2 YSYEKL. The CDR3 loop spans 15 amino acids. With 2 bases removed from V and 2 bases from J, the gap between germline ends came to 10 bases. The CDR3 nucleotides read TGCGCCAGCAGCCAAACAGGCGTAGCTGGAAACACCATATATTTT. Its translation is CASSQTGVAGNTIYF.

This chain connects TRBV3-1 (or the pseudogene TRBV3-2) to TRBJ2-3; TRBD2 matches at 11 bases. With V trimmed by 2 bases and J by 2 bases, 6 bases remained unmatched. CDR1 is LGHDT and CDR2 is YNNKEL in the germline V gene (reference sequence). This CDR3 spans 17 amino acids. CDR3 loop: CASSQMTSGMSTDTQYF. DNA of the CDR3: TGTGCCAGCAGCCAAATGACTAGCGGGATGTCCACAGATACGCAGTATTTT.

This clone was detected a few times. The chain has TRBV7-3 and TRBJ2-1, with D possibly matching TRBD2 (7 bases). The CDR3 spans 15 residues. Germline CDR1 SGHTA, CDR2 FQGTGA. V lost 4 bases, J lost 5 bases, and 15 bases lay in between. CDR3 residues: CASSSTGTTNNEQFF. The CDR3 nucleotides are TGTGCCAGCAGCTCAACAGGGACTACTAACAATGAGCAGTTCTTC.

V usage is TRBV27 and J usage is TRBJ2-7; maybe TRBD2 (6 bases). CDR3 length: 19 amino acids. Germline lookup yields CDR1 MNHEY and CDR2 SMNVEV (reference sequence). The V end lost 6 bases, the J end lost 4 bases, and 31 bases lay between the germline ends. For the CDR3, the DNA is TGTGCCAGCAGCACTATAGACGCAGGCCTGGAGGGCGAACCATACGAGCAGTACTTC. Its translation: CASSTIDAGLEGEPYEQYF.